Sequencing of this T cell receptor (beta chain) was carried out in a study of shared clonotypes between healthy human individuals. The CDR3 is made up of 14 amino acids. CDR1 is SGHTS and CDR2 is YDEGEE in the germline V gene. V lost 0 bases, J lost 8 bases, and 12 bases lay in between. The data were produced by immunoSEQ multiplex PCR, yet TCRdb's version contains in-frame clones alone and is incomplete. Of about 1.5 million clones detected, around 98% appear once; the ten largest clones hold 0.4% to 0.45%. CD45RA-negative memory and CD45RA+ naive subsets were split from the CD4+ cells. Sequenced: naive CD4+ T cells sorted from blood. Sample subset: CD45RA+ positively selected. The sequence was obtained from a man younger than 40 in good health. The chain carries TRBV5-8 and TRBJ2-1; D gene ambiguous. CDR3 in DNA: TGTGCCAGCAGCTTGGGGTGGGGTGAAGATGAGCAGTTCTTC. Translated, it gives CASSLGWGEDEQFF.